Listed below are T cell receptor beta chains from one sample, sequenced in a study of cytomegalovirus exposure and HLA in healthy donors. Only in-frame clones appear in the TCRdb table, and some are missing; sequencing was by immunoSEQ multiplex PCR. The sample carries roughly 180,000 clones, 77% recorded once. Sequences were obtained from PBMCs. These TCRs come from a woman between 55 and 75 years old in good health and CMV-seropositive. Both conserved end residues are part of each CDR3. The D gene is left open where the match is weak. Clone size is not always given. Where it is, it says once, few, many or a class for expanded clones.

J | D | size | V | DNA | CDR3
TRBJ1-1 | - | - | TRBV29-1 | TGCAGCGTTCGCTGGGGGGCGGGGGACACTGAAGCTTTCTTT | CSVRWGAGDTEAFF
TRBJ2-6 | - | - | TRBV2 | TGTGCCAGCAGTGCAGGGGTGCATACTGGGGCCAACGTCCTGACTTTC | CASSAGVHTGANVLTF
TRBJ2-7 | - | - | TRBV7-9 | TGTGCCAGCAGCTTTAGGGACACAAGTTACGAGCAGTACTTC | CASSFRDTSYEQYF
TRBJ1-2 | TRBD1 | - | TRBV28 | TGTGCCAGCAGTTTAAGGGACAGGATCTATGGCTACACCTTC | CASSLRDRIYGYTF
TRBJ2-7 | - | - | TRBV15 | TGTGCCACCAGCAGAGGAGGGGGACGGTACGAGCAGTACTTC | CATSRGGGRYEQYF
TRBJ1-6 | TRBD1 | - | TRBV9 | TGTGCCAGCAGCCCCCGAGGACAGGGACATAATTCACCCCTCCACTTT | CASSPRGQGHNSPLHF
TRBJ2-1 | TRBD2 | - | TRBV27 | TGTGCCAGCAGGCTAGCGGGACACAATGAGCAGTTCTTC | CASRLAGHNEQFF
TRBJ2-1 | - | - | TRBV28 | TGTGCCAGCAGTTCCTCGGTCTCCTACAATGAGCAGTTCTTC | CASSSSVSYNEQFF
TRBJ1-2 | TRBD1 | - | TRBV4-1 | TGCGCCAGCAGCCAAGTGGGACAGAGGAACTATGGCTACACCTTC | CASSQVGQRNYGYTF
TRBJ1-2 | TRBD1 | - | TRBV5-4 | TGTGCCAGCAGCTTTACAGGGGGCCTATGGCCTAACTATGGCTACACCTTC | CASSFTGGLWPNYGYTF
TRBJ1-3 | - | - | TRBV11-2 | TGTGCCAGCAGCTTAGTAGCAGGGACTGGAAACACCATATATTTT | CASSLVAGTGNTIYF
TRBJ2-1 | - | - | TRBV6-5 | TGTGCCAGCACCCCCCCGGGGAGCTCCTACAATGAGCAGTTCTTC | CASTPPGSSYNEQFF
TRBJ2-7 | TRBD1 | - | TRBV5-1 | TGCGCCAGCAGCTTGGGAGGGACAGGGGCCGCAACCTCCTACGAGCAGTACTTC | CASSLGGTGAATSYEQYF
TRBJ1-3 | TRBD1 | once | TRBV5-1 | TGCGCCAGCAGCTTGGCCCAGGGGGCTCCCCCAATGGGTTTT | CASSLAQGAPPMGF
TRBJ1-4 | TRBD1 | few | TRBV5-5 | TGTGCCAGCAGCTTGTCCCGGGACAGCAATGAAAAACTGTTTTTT | CASSLSRDSNEKLFF
TRBJ1-2 | TRBD1 | - | TRBV27 | TGTGCCAGCAGTTGGGGGACAGGGTCAAACTATGGCTACACCTTC | CASSWGTGSNYGYTF
TRBJ2-7 | - | - | TRBV15 | TGTGCCACCAGCAGAGAAACAGGGAGTTACCACGAGCAGTACTTC | CATSRETGSYHEQYF
TRBJ2-2 | TRBD2 | - | TRBV5-1 | TGCGCCAGTGTCCCTGGCGGGAGGACTAACACCGGGGAGCTGTTTTTT | CASVPGGRTNTGELFF
TRBJ2-2 | - | once | TRBV2 | TGTGCCAGCAGTGAGCAGGGAAACACCGGGGAGCTGTTTTTT | CASSEQGNTGELFF
TRBJ1-1 | - | few | TRBV14 | TGTGCCAGCAGTGGGGCAGGCGCACTGAACACTGAAGCTTTCTTT | CASSGAGALNTEAFF
TRBJ1-5 | - | - | TRBV7-2 | TGTGCCAGCAGCCCCCACGGGTCTAGCAATCAGCCCCAGCATTTT | CASSPHGSSNQPQHF
TRBJ1-3 | TRBD1 | - | TRBV5-1 | TGCGCCAGCAGCCTAAGACAGGGATCAAAAAACACCATATATTTT | CASSLRQGSKNTIYF
TRBJ2-1 | TRBD2 | - | TRBV19 | TGTGCCAGTAGTCCCTCAAGCGGGAGGGCCTACAATGAGCAGTTCTTC | CASSPSSGRAYNEQFF
TRBJ2-3 | - | - | TRBV29-1 | TGCAGCGTTGAAGGGTCAGGCCGCTATACTGCGCAGTATTTT | CSVEGSGRYTAQYF
TRBJ2-5 | TRBD2 | - | TRBV5-1 | TGCGCCAGCAGTATAAGCGGGAGTACAGAGACCCAGTACTTC | CASSISGSTETQYF
TRBJ2-1 | - | - | TRBV14 | TGTGCCAGCAGCCAAGGTGATGCGGGAGAGCAGTTCTTC | CASSQGDAGEQFF
TRBJ2-5 | TRBD2 | - | TRBV11-2 | TGTGCCAGCAGCTTATCCCACCCAGCGGGGGAACAAGAGACCCAGTACTTC | CASSLSHPAGEQETQYF
TRBJ2-7 | TRBD2 | - | TRBV7-3 | TGTGCCAGCAGACTAGCGGGCGAATCCTACGAGCAGTACTTC | CASRLAGESYEQYF
TRBJ2-5 | - | - | TRBV7-9 | TGTGCCAGCAGCGTTCAGGGGGAGACCCAGTACTTC | CASSVQGETQYF
TRBJ2-7 | - | - | TRBV5-1 | TGCGCCAGCAGCTTAGGACAGTCTCGCTACGAGCAGTACTTC | CASSLGQSRYEQYF
TRBJ2-5 | TRBD2 | - | TRBV7-2 | TGTGCCAGCAGCTTAGCTGGGCCAGGAGCTAGCGGGACCCAGTACTTC | CASSLAGPGASGTQYF
TRBJ2-7 | - | - | TRBV21-1 | TGTGCCAGCAGCACTAATCCGTGGGGCCCGGGCCACGAGCAGTACTTC | CASSTNPWGPGHEQYF
TRBJ2-1 | - | - | TRBV5-4 | TGTGCCAGCAGCTTGGACCTATACAGGTCCAACTCCTACAATGAGCAGTTCTTC | CASSLDLYRSNSYNEQFF
TRBJ1-1 | - | - | TRBV6-5 | TGTGCCAGCAGGCAGGACACTGAAGCTTTCTTT | CASRQDTEAFF
TRBJ2-7 | TRBD1 | - | TRBV7-8 | TGTGCCAGCAGGAATGGACAGGGGTTCTACGAGCAGTACTTC | CASRNGQGFYEQYF
TRBJ2-2 | TRBD1 | few | TRBV5-1 | TGCGCCAGCCATGGCGGGGACAGGGTAGATCGGGAGCTGTTTTTT | CASHGGDRVDRELFF
TRBJ1-5 | TRBD1 | - | TRBV7-2 | TGTGCCAGCAGCAGGACAGGGAGTAGCAATCAGCCCCAGCATTTT | CASSRTGSSNQPQHF
TRBJ1-1 | TRBD1 | - | TRBV19 | TGTGCCAGTAGCCCTGGGACAGGGGTCGAGAACACTGAAGCTTTCTTT | CASSPGTGVENTEAFF
TRBJ2-7 | TRBD2 | - | TRBV5-5 | TGTGCCAGCAGCTTGTTTCACCGGGCTAGCGGGAGACACGAGCAGTACTTC | CASSLFHRASGRHEQYF
TRBJ1-4 | TRBD1 | - | TRBV29-1 | TGCAGTATCCGGGACAGGGGTGAAAAACTGTTTTTT | CSIRDRGEKLFF
TRBJ1-4 | - | - | TRBV28 | TGTGCCAGCAGTTCCCTCGGGGGGGGGATTAATGAAAAACTGTTTTTT | CASSSLGGGINEKLFF
TRBJ2-7 | TRBD2 | - | TRBV5-4 | TGTGCCAGCAGCCGGGGGGGAGGGAAAAAGCTGCTCTCCTACGAGCAGTACTTC | CASSRGGGKKLLSYEQYF
TRBJ2-1 | TRBD1 | - | TRBV9 | TGTGCCAGCAGCGCCCAGGGGGTGAATGAGCAGTTCTTC | CASSAQGVNEQFF
TRBJ1-5 | - | - | TRBV18 | TGTGCCAGCTCCCCCCCGACAGGATGGGATCAGCCCCAGCATTTT | CASSPPTGWDQPQHF
TRBJ1-5 | - | - | TRBV2 | TGTGCCAGCAGTGAATCAGGGAAAGATCAGCCCCAGCATTTT | CASSESGKDQPQHF
TRBJ1-2 | - | - | TRBV10-3 | TGTGCCATCAAGGGGGAACTCTATGGCTACACCTTC | CAIKGELYGYTF
TRBJ2-3 | TRBD1 | few | TRBV30 | TGTGCCTGGAGTGGGGGACAGAAGAGGGGCACAGATACGCAGTATTTT | CAWSGGQKRGTDTQYF
TRBJ1-1 | - | - | TRBV5-1 | TGCGCCAGCAGCTTGCAGGTCGCGAACACTGAAGCTTTCTTT | CASSLQVANTEAFF
TRBJ2-7 | - | - | TRBV5-1 | TGCGCCAGCAGCTTGGGTCTGGGGGCTGTTTCCTACGAGCAGTACTTC | CASSLGLGAVSYEQYF
TRBJ2-2 | TRBD1 | - | TRBV4-2 | TGTGCCAGCAGCCCAAGGCGGCAGGGGGTTATCGGGGAGCTGTTTTTT | CASSPRRQGVIGELFF
TRBJ2-3 | TRBD2 | - | TRBV7-3 | TGTGCCAGCAGCCTTGGGACTAGCGTGGATACGCAGTATTTT | CASSLGTSVDTQYF
TRBJ1-1 | TRBD1 | - | TRBV2 | TGTGCCAGCAGTCCTGGACAGGTGCACACTGAAGCTTTCTTT | CASSPGQVHTEAFF
TRBJ1-4 | TRBD1 | - | TRBV7-8 | TGTGCCAGCAGCCAAATCAGGGGGTATCCTGCAACTAATGAAAAACTGTTTTTT | CASSQIRGYPATNEKLFF
TRBJ1-6 | - | - | TRBV30 | TGTGCCTGGTCCCAGGGGATCAACTCACCCCTCCACTTT | CAWSQGINSPLHF
TRBJ1-1 | - | - | TRBV4-2 | TGTGCCAGCAGCCAAGCTAACACTGAAGCTTTCTTT | CASSQANTEAFF
TRBJ1-5 | - | few | TRBV6-6 | TGTGCCAGCAGAACGCAGGGGAACAGCAATCAGCCCCAGCATTTT | CASRTQGNSNQPQHF